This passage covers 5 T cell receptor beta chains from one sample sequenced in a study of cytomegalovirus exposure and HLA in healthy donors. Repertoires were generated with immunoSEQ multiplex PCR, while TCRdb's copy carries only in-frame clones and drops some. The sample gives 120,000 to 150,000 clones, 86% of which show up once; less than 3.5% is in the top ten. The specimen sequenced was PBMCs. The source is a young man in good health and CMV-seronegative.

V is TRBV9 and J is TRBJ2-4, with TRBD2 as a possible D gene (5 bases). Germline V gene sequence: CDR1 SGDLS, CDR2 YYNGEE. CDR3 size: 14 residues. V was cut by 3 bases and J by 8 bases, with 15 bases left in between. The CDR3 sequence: CASSGRGSDDIQYF. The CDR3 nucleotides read TGTGCCAGCAGCGGCCGAGGTAGCGATGACATTCAGTACTTC.

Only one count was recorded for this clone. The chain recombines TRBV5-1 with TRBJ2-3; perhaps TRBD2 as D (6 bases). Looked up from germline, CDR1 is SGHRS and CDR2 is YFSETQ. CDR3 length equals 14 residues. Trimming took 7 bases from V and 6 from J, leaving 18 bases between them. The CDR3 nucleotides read TGCGCCAGCCGACCCGGGGGTGGGAGGGATACGCAGTATTTT. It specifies CASRPGGGRDTQYF.

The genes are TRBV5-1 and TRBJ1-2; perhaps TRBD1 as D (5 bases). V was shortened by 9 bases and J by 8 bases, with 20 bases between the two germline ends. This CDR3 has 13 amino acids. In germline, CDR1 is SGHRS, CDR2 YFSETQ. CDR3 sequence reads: CATRGEGLGGYTF. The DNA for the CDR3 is TGCGCCACCCGTGGGGAGGGACTCGGGGGCTACACCTTC.

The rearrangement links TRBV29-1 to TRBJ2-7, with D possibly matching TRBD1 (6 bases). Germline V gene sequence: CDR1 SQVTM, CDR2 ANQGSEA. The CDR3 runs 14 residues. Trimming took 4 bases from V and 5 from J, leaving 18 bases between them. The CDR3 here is CSVGPGPRGDEQYF. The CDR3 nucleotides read TGCAGCGTTGGGCCCGGGCCCAGGGGCGACGAGCAGTACTTC.

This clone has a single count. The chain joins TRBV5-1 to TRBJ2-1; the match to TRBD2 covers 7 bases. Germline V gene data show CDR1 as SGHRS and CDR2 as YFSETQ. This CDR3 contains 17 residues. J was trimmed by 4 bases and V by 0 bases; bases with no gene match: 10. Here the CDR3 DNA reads TGCGCCAGCAGCTTGGCCTCCGCTAGCGGAGTATACAATGAGCAGTTCTTC. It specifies CASSLASASGVYNEQFF.